Listed below are T cell receptor beta chains from one sample, sequenced in a study of shared clonotypes between healthy human individuals. Method: immunoSEQ multiplex PCR; TCRdb's copy keeps in-frame clones and lacks some. The profile shows more than 600,000 clones, 92% of them singletons. Sequencing was done on a sample of naive CD8+ T cells sorted from blood. These receptors were obtained from a man between 25 and 39 years old in good health. Both conserved end residues are part of each CDR3. Each record gives: V gene, CDR3 length, clone size, J gene, D gene, CDR3 protein, CDR3 DNA. D genes are given only for firm matches. Only part of the rows carry a size: once, few, many, or a class if the clone is expanded.

TRBV10-3,12,NA,TRBJ1-3,NA,CASEGLLNTIYF,TGTGCCTCGGAAGGCCTACTTAACACCATATATTTT
TRBV7-3,15,NA,TRBJ2-1,NA,CASSLAQSSYNEQFF,TGTGCCAGCAGCTTAGCCCAGAGCTCCTACAATGAGCAGTTCTTC
TRBV27,14,NA,TRBJ2-7,NA,CASSFRQTSYEQYF,TGTGCCAGCAGTTTCAGACAGACCTCCTACGAGCAGTACTTC
TRBV7-2,17,NA,TRBJ2-3,TRBD2,CASSLSSGRVGSDTQYF,TGTGCCAGCAGCTTAAGTAGCGGGAGGGTAGGGTCAGATACGCAGTATTTT
TRBV27,16,NA,TRBJ2-1,TRBD2,CASSTTLAGVYNEQFF,TGTGCCAGCAGTACCACCCTAGCGGGAGTCTACAATGAGCAGTTCTTC
TRBV9,16,NA,TRBJ1-3,TRBD1,CASSAGQAHSGNTIYF,TGTGCCAGCAGCGCCGGACAGGCCCACTCTGGAAACACCATATATTTT
TRBV5-6,19,NA,TRBJ1-1,TRBD1,CASSSKDGTAPTRNTEAFF,TGTGCCAGCAGCTCGAAAGATGGGACAGCGCCCACGAGGAACACTGAAGCTTTCTTT
TRBV7-3,15,NA,TRBJ2-1,TRBD2,CASSTGLAGGDEQFF,TGTGCCAGCAGCACGGGACTAGCGGGAGGCGATGAGCAGTTCTTC
TRBV10-1,13,NA,TRBJ1-1,TRBD1,CASRGQGSTEAFF,TGCGCCAGCCGGGGACAGGGTAGTACTGAAGCTTTCTTT
TRBV9,15,NA,TRBJ2-2,NA,CASSPWTTNTGELFF,TGTGCCAGCAGCCCTTGGACCACAAACACCGGGGAGCTGTTTTTT
TRBV27,12,NA,TRBJ2-1,NA,CASSLDNGEQFF,TGTGCCAGCAGTTTAGATAATGGTGAGCAGTTCTTC
TRBV4-1,17,NA,TRBJ1-5,TRBD1,CASSQDPGRGVNQPQHF,TGCGCCAGCAGCCAAGATCCGGGCAGGGGGGTGAATCAGCCCCAGCATTTT
TRBV11-1,15,once,TRBJ2-7,NA,CASSLAEPPAGEQYF,TGTGCCAGCAGCTTAGCTGAACCGCCTGCAGGGGAGCAGTACTTC
TRBV28,15,NA,TRBJ1-5,TRBD1,CASSSRTGRNQPQHF,TGTGCCAGCAGTTCGCGGACAGGGCGCAATCAGCCCCAGCATTTT
TRBV18,14,NA,TRBJ1-1,TRBD1,CASSPGQPNTEAFF,TGTGCCAGCTCACCGGGACAGCCGAACACTGAAGCTTTCTTT
TRBV6-5,14,NA,TRBJ2-3,NA,CASRGGLSTDTQYF,TGTGCCAGCAGGGGGGGGCTTAGCACAGATACGCAGTATTTT
TRBV7-6,15,once,TRBJ2-3,NA,CASSPQRLSTDTQYF,TGTGCCAGCAGCCCCCAGCGACTGAGCACAGATACGCAGTATTTT
TRBV5-4,12,NA,TRBJ2-3,NA,CASSVNGGTQYF,TGTGCCAGCAGCGTGAACGGCGGGACGCAGTATTTT
TRBV5-5,16,NA,TRBJ2-2,NA,CASNRFWEPNTGELFF,TGTGCCAGCAATCGTTTCTGGGAACCGAACACCGGGGAGCTGTTTTTT
TRBV2,15,once,TRBJ1-2,TRBD1,CASRVAGTDLYGYTF,TGTGCCAGCAGGGTCGCCGGGACAGACCTCTATGGCTACACCTTC
TRBV7-9,17,NA,TRBJ2-5,TRBD2,CASSSSLRSGRGETQYF,TGTGCCAGCAGCTCTAGTCTTCGTAGCGGGAGAGGGGAGACCCAGTACTTC
TRBV11-2,15,NA,TRBJ2-3,TRBD2,CASSLSGGSPDTQYF,TGTGCCAGCAGCTTGTCGGGAGGGTCCCCAGATACGCAGTATTTT
TRBV7-2,17,NA,TRBJ1-1,NA,CASSFIQASWRATEAFF,TGTGCCAGCAGCTTCATACAGGCCTCCTGGCGGGCCACTGAAGCTTTCTTT
TRBV5-4,18,NA,TRBJ2-2,NA,CASSLVGGGRRNTGELFF,TGTGCCAGCAGCTTGGTAGGAGGGGGAAGACGAAACACCGGGGAGCTGTTTTTT
TRBV7-8,16,NA,TRBJ2-2,TRBD2,CASSFQTSEVTGELFF,TGTGCCAGCAGCTTTCAGACTAGCGAGGTCACCGGGGAGCTGTTTTTT
TRBV6-5,15,few,TRBJ1-1,NA,CASSYDDGLNTEAFF,TGTGCCAGCAGTTACGATGACGGATTGAACACTGAAGCTTTCTTT
TRBV19,14,NA,TRBJ2-1,TRBD2,CASSFRGGGNEQFF,TGTGCCAGTAGTTTCCGCGGGGGGGGCAATGAGCAGTTCTTC
TRBV10-3,16,NA,TRBJ2-7,TRBD2,CAIRGSTSVSSYEQYF,TGTGCCATCAGGGGATCTACTAGCGTCAGCTCCTACGAGCAGTACTTC
TRBV27,14,NA,TRBJ2-1,TRBD2,CASSFGGSSNEQFF,TGTGCCAGCAGTTTTGGCGGGAGTAGCAATGAGCAGTTCTTC
TRBV11-2,15,NA,TRBJ2-1,NA,CASSSGGASFGEQFF,TGTGCCAGCAGCTCCGGCGGGGCTAGCTTTGGTGAGCAGTTCTTC
TRBV28,17,NA,TRBJ1-5,NA,CASSLGGLGDGNQPQHF,TGTGCCAGCAGTTTGGGTGGATTGGGCGATGGAAATCAGCCCCAGCATTTT
TRBV27,21,NA,TRBJ1-3,NA,CASSLLVTDKVGRDSGNTIYF,TGTGCCAGCAGTTTATTGGTCACCGATAAGGTAGGGCGAGACTCTGGAAACACCATATATTTT
TRBV11-2,16,NA,TRBJ2-1,NA,CASSLTSSRNYNEQFF,TGTGCCAGCAGCTTAACAAGCTCACGGAACTACAATGAGCAGTTCTTC
TRBV18,15,NA,TRBJ1-2,NA,CASSPRGGTNYGYTF,TGTGCCAGCTCACCACGGGGGGGGACTAACTATGGCTACACCTTC
TRBV5-4,15,NA,TRBJ2-2,TRBD2,CASTLAGEGTGELFF,TGTGCCAGCACCCTAGCGGGAGAAGGGACCGGGGAGCTGTTTTTT
TRBV28,15,NA,TRBJ2-2,NA,CASSLWRENTGELFF,TGTGCCAGCAGTTTATGGCGGGAGAACACCGGGGAGCTGTTTTTT
TRBV7-9,15,NA,TRBJ1-4,NA,CASMPLEKVDEKLFF,TGTGCCAGCATGCCCCTTGAGAAAGTGGATGAAAAACTGTTTTTT
TRBV9,16,NA,TRBJ2-7,TRBD1,CASSSNPDRGVYEQYF,TGTGCCAGCAGCTCCAATCCGGACAGGGGAGTCTACGAGCAGTACTTC
TRBV4-1,14,NA,TRBJ2-7,NA,CASSPKTANYEQYF,TGCGCCAGCAGCCCCAAGACAGCAAACTACGAGCAGTACTTC
TRBV7-9,18,NA,TRBJ2-1,NA,CASRRTDKVMMHYNEQFF,TGTGCCAGCCGCCGGACAGATAAAGTCATGATGCACTACAATGAGCAGTTCTTC
TRBV14,18,NA,TRBJ2-1,NA,CASSHHVESAGKYNEQFF,TGTGCCAGCAGCCATCACGTGGAGTCGGCGGGAAAATACAATGAGCAGTTCTTC
TRBV28,15,NA,TRBJ2-7,TRBD2,CASSLLTSGSYEQYF,TGTGCCAGCAGTTTATTAACTAGCGGGAGTTACGAGCAGTACTTC
TRBV12-5,17,once,TRBJ2-1,TRBD2,CASGFHPGTSSYNEQFF,TGTGCTAGTGGTTTTCATCCCGGGACTAGCTCCTACAATGAGCAGTTCTTC
TRBV4-3,13,NA,TRBJ2-7,NA,CASSQYRAYEQYF,TGCGCCAGCAGCCAGTACAGGGCCTACGAGCAGTACTTC
TRBV11-2,15,NA,TRBJ1-3,TRBD1,CASSARQGFGNTIYF,TGTGCCAGCAGCGCCAGACAGGGTTTTGGAAACACCATATATTTT
TRBV18,16,NA,TRBJ2-7,TRBD1,CASSPRGTGSSYEQYF,TGTGCCAGCTCACCACGGGGGACAGGGTCCAGCTACGAGCAGTACTTC
TRBV27,14,NA,TRBJ2-7,TRBD2,CASSFRREAYEQYF,TGTGCCAGCAGTTTTAGGCGGGAGGCCTACGAGCAGTACTTC